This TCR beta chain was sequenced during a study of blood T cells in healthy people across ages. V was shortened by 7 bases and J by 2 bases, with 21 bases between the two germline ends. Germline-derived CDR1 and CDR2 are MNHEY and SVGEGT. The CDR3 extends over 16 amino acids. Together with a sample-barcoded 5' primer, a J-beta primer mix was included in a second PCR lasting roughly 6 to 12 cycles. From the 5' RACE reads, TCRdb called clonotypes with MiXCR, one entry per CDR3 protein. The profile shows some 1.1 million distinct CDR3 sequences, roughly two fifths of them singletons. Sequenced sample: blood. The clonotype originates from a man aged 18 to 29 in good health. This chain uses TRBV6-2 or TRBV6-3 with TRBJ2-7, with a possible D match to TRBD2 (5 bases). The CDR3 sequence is CASTYLGDVGTYEQYF. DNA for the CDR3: TGTGCCAGCACCTACCTGGGAGACGTCGGCACCTACGAGCAGTACTTC.